Below, 9 T cell receptor beta chains from the same sample are listed, as sequenced in a study of OX40 agonist ivuxolimab in advanced cancers. TCRdb's copy holds only in-frame clones and misses some; the assay was immunoSEQ multiplex PCR. This repertoire shows roughly 61,000 clones, 70% to 90% found once; its top ten account for 0.3% to 0.35%. The sample consisted of CD4+ or CD8+ T cells sorted from blood, taken in a trial of the OX40 agonist ivuxolimab. All receptors derive from an adult with an advanced solid tumor such as melanoma, head and neck, liver or kidney cancer.

The J gene is TRBJ1-2, the V gene TRBV19; TRBD1 aligns across 7 bases. CDR3 length: 14 residues. Germline V CDR1 and CDR2: LNHDA, SQIVND (reference sequence). J lost 9 bases, V lost 7 bases, and 14 bases had no gene match. Here the CDR3 DNA reads TGTGCCAGTACCCGGGACAGAGCCTCCTGGAGCTACACCTTC. Protein: CASTRDRASWSYTF. The variable domain in full, completed from reference TRBV19 and TRBJ1-2, reads DGGITQSPKYLFRKEGQNVTLSCEQNLNHDAMYWYRQDPGQGLRLIYYSQIVNDFQKGDIAEGYSVSREKKESFPLTVTSAQKNPTAFYLCASTRDRASWSYTFGSGTRLTVV.

V is TRBV2 and J is TRBJ1-3; D uncertain. V was shortened by 2 bases and J by 0 bases, with 5 bases between the two germline ends. In germline, CDR1 is SNHLY, CDR2 FYNNEI. The length of the CDR3 is 14 residues. The CDR3 sequence is CASSESRSGNTIYF. CDR3 DNA: TGTGCCAGCAGTGAATCCCGCTCTGGAAACACCATATATTTT.

The chain employs TRBV5-4 and TRBJ2-1; D possibly corresponds to TRBD2 (6 bases). The CDR3 loop spans 15 amino acids. Germline-derived CDR1 and CDR2 are SGHNT and YYREEE (reference sequence). Trimming pared 1 base from V and 7 bases from J, leaving 15 bases between. The CDR3 DNA reads as TGTGCCAGCAGCTTGTACGGGGGAGGTTTGAATGAGCAGTTCTTC. It translates to CASSLYGGGLNEQFF. The full variable domain, with the rest looked up from reference TRBV5-4 and TRBJ2-1, is ETGVTQSPTHLIKTRGQQVTLRCSSQSGHNTVSWYQQALGQGPQFIFQYYREEENGRGNFPPRFSGLQFPNYSSELNVNALELDDSALYLCASSLYGGGLNEQFFGPGTRLTVL.

The V and J genes are TRBV5-1 and TRBJ1-5; tentatively, D is TRBD1 (5 bases). Trimming stripped 0 bases from V and 2 bases from J, with 18 bases between. Per the germline V gene, CDR1 is SGHRS and CDR2 is YFSETQ. CDR3 length: 18 amino acids. The CDR3 bases are TGCGCCAGCAGCTTGGTAACAAGCTTTCTACAGGGCAATCAGCCCCAGCATTTT. It is translated as CASSLVTSFLQGNQPQHF.

J is TRBJ1-1 and V is TRBV7-6; 7 bases line up with TRBD1. After removal of 5 bases from V and 1 base from J, the junction contained 4 bases not matched to a gene. CDR3 length equals 14 residues. Germline V gene sequence: CDR1 SGHVS, CDR2 FNYEAQ. CDR3 in DNA: TGTGCCAGCAGCCTGAGGACAGGGAACACTGAAGCTTTCTTT. Translating gives CASSLRTGNTEAFF.

The genes are TRBV7-3 and TRBJ2-1, with 9 bases that match TRBD2. The germline gives CDR1 SGHTA, CDR2 FQGTGA. The CDR3 sequence is 15 residues long. J lost 5 bases, V lost 4 bases, and 6 bases had no gene match. The CDR3 loop reads CASSSAGGPNNEQFF. CDR3 DNA: TGTGCCAGCAGCTCTGCGGGGGGGCCGAACAATGAGCAGTTCTTC.

The table lists this clone with a few counts. This chain joins TRBV28 and TRBJ2-6; no clear D gene. V lost 1 base and J 0 bases, leaving 19 bases between the germline ends. Germline CDR1 is MDHEN and CDR2 is SYDVKM. The CDR3 runs 20 residues. The DNA for the CDR3 is TGTGCCAGCAGTTTATCCGGTGTTCAAAGGTACTCCTCTGGGGCCAACGTCCTGACTTTC. Amino acids: CASSLSGVQRYSSGANVLTF.

This chain connects TRBV7-9 to TRBJ2-7, with D maybe TRBD1 (6 bases). V was pared by 1 base and J by 5 bases, with 15 bases between. Germline CDR1 reads SEHNR; CDR2 reads FQNEAQ (reference sequence). The CDR3 totals 15 residues. In DNA form, the CDR3 reads TGTGCCAGCAGCTTAGGCGGCACAGGGATGAACGAGCAGTACTTC. Translating it yields CASSLGGTGMNEQYF.

This clone appeared once. This CDR3 reads CASSQDRLNTEAFF. CDR3 in DNA: TGTGCCAGCAGCCAGGACAGGCTGAACACTGAAGCTTTCTTT. The chain recombines TRBV11-1 with TRBJ1-1; 7 positions agree with TRBD1. The CDR3 consists of 14 residues. V was pared by 5 bases and J by 0 bases, with 3 bases of the junction left unmatched. Germline values: CDR1 SGHAT, CDR2 FQDESV (reference sequence).